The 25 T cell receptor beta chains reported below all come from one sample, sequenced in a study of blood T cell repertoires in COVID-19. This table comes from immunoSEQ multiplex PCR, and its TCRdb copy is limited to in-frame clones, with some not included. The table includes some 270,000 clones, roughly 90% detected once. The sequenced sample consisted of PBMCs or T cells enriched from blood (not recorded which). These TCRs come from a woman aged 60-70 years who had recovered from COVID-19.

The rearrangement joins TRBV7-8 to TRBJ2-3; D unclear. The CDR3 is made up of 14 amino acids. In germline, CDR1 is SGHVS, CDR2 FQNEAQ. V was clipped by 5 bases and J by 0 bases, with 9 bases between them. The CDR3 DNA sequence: TGTGCCAGCAGCCCCAGCGAGAGCACAGATACGCAGTATTTT. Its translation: CASSPSESTDTQYF.

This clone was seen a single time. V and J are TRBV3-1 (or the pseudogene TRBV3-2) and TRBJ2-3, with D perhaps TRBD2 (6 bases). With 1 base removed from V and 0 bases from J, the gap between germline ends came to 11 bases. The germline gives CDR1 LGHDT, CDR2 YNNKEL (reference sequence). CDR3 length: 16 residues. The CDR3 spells CASSQAIGTSTDTQYF. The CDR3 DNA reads TGTGCCAGCAGCCAAGCGATCGGGACTAGCACAGATACGCAGTATTTT.

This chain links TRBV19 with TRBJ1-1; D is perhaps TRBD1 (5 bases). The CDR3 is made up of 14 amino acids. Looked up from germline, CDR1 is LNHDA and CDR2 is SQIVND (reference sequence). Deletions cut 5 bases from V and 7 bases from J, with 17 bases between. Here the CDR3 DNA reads TGTGCCAGTAGTCAGGGCCCCCACGTGGGTGAAGCTTTCTTT. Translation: CASSQGPHVGEAFF.

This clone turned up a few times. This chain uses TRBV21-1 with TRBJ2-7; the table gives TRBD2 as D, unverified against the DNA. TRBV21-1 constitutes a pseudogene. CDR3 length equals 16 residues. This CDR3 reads CASNLRLKTENYEQYF. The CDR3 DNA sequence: TGTGCCAGCAACCTAAGACTAAAAACGGAAAACTACGAGCAGTACTTC.

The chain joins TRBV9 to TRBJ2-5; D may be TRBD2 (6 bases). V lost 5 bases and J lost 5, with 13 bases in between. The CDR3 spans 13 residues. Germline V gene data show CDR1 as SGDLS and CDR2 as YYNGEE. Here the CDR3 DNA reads TGTGCCAGCAGTCAGACTAGAACCGAGACCCAGTACTTC. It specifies CASSQTRTETQYF.

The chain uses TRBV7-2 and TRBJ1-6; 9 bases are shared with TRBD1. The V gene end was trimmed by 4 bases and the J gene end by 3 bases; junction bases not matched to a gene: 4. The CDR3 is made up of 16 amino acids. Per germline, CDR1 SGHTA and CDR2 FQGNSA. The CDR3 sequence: CASSSGTGNYNSPLHF. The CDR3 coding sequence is TGTGCCAGCAGCTCCGGGACAGGGAACTATAATTCACCCCTCCACTTT.

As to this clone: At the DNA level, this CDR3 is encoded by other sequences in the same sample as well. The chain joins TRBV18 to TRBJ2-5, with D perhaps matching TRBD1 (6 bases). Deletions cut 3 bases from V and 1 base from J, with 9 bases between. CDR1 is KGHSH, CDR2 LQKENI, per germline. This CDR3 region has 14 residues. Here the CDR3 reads CASSPLDSQETQYF. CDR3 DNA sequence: TGTGCCAGCTCACCCTTGGACAGCCAAGAGACCCAGTACTTC. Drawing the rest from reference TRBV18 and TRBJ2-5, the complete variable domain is NAGVMQNPRHLVRRRGQEARLRCSPMKGHSHVYWYRQLPEEGLKFMVYLQKENIIDESGMPKERFSAEFPKEGPSILRIQQVVRGDSAAYFCASSPLDSQETQYFGPGTRLLVL.

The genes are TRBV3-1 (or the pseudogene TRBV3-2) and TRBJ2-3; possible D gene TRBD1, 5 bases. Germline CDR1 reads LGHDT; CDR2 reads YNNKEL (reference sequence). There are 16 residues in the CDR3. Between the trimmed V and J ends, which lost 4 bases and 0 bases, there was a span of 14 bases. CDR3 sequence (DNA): TGTGCCAGCAGCCCCCTTAGGGGTTCAAGCACAGATACGCAGTATTTT. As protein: CASSPLRGSSTDTQYF.

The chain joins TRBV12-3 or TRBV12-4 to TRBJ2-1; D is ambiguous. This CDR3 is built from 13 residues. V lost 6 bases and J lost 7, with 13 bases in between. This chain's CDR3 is CASRPEWLNEQFF. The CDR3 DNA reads TGTGCCAGCAGACCGGAGTGGTTAAATGAGCAGTTCTTC.

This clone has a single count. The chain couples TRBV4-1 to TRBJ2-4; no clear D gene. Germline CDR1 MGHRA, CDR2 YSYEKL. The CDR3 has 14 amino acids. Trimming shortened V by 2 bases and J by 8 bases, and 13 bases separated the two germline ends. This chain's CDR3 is CASSQLVERDIQYF. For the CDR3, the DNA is TGCGCCAGCAGCCAATTAGTGGAACGGGACATTCAGTACTTC.

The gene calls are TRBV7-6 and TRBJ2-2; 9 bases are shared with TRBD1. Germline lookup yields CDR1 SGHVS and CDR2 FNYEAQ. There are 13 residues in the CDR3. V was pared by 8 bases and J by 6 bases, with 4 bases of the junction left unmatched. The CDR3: CASGGQGPGELFF. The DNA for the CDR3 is TGTGCCAGCGGGGGACAGGGTCCCGGGGAGCTGTTTTTT.

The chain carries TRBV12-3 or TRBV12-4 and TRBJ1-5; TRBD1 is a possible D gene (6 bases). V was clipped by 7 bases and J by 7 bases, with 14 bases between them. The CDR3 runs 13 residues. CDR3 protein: CASNYRADQPQHF. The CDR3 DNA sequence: TGTGCCAGCAACTACAGGGCAGACCAGCCCCAGCATTTT.

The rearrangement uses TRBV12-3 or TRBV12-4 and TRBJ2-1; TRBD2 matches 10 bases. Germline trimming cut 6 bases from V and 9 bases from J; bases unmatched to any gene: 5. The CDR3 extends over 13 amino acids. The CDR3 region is CASRASGGGEQFF. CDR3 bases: TGTGCCAGCAGGGCTAGCGGGGGCGGTGAGCAGTTCTTC.

The CDR3 bases are TGTGCCACCAGTGAACCGACAGGGGTCAATGAGCAGTTCTTC. It yields the protein CATSEPTGVNEQFF. The V call is TRBV24-1, the J call TRBJ2-1; 8 bases are a match to TRBD1. Germline CDR1 KGHDR, CDR2 SFDVKD. V gave up 4 bases and J gave up 6 bases; unmatched junction bases: 4. CDR3 length: 14 amino acids.

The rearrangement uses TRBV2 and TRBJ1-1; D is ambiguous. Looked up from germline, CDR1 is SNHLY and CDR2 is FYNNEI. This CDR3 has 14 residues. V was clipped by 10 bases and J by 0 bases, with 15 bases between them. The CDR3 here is CATQQNVVNTEAFF. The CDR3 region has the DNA TGTGCCACCCAACAGAACGTTGTGAACACTGAAGCTTTCTTT.

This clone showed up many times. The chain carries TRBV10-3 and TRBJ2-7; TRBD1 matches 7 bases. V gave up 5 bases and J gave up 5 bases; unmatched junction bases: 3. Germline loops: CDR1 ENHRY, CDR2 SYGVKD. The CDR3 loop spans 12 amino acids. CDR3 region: CAISPGTDEQYF. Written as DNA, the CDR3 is TGTGCCATCAGTCCCGGGACAGACGAGCAGTACTTC.

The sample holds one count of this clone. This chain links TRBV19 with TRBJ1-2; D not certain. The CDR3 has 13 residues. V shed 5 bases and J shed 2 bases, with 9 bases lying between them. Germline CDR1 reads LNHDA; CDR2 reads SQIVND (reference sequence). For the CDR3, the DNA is TGTGCCAGTAGTCCCGAGGGAAACTATGGCTACACCTTC. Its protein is CASSPEGNYGYTF.

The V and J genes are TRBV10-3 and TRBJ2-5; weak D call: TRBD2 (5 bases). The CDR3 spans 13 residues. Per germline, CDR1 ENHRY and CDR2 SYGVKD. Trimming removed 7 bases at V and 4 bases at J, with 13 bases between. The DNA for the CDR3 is TGTGCCATCACGGAGGACCCCCGAGAGACCCAGTACTTC. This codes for CAITEDPRETQYF.

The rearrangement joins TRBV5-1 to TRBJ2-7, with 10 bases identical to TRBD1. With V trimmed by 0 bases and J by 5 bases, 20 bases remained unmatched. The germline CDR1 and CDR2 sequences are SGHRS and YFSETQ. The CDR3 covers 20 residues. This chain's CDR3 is CASSLAVGPYFRDRGHEQYF. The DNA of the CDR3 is TGCGCCAGCAGCTTGGCCGTAGGACCCTACTTCCGGGACAGGGGCCACGAGCAGTACTTC.

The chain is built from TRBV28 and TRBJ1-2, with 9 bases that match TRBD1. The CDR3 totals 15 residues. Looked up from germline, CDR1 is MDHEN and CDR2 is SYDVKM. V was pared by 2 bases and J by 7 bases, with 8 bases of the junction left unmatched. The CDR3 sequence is CASSLGDRANGGYTF. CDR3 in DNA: TGTGCCAGCAGTTTAGGGGACAGGGCAAATGGTGGCTACACCTTC.

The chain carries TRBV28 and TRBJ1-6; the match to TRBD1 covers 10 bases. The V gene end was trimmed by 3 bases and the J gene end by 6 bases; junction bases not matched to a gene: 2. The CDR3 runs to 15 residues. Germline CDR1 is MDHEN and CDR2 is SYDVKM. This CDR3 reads CASSLGQGFNSPLHF. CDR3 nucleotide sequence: TGTGCCAGCAGTTTGGGACAGGGGTTTAATTCACCCCTCCACTTT.

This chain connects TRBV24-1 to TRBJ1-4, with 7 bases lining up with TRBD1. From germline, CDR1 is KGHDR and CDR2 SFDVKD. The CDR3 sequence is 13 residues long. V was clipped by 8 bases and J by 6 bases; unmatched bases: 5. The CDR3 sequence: CATNRGRYEKLFF. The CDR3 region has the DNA TGTGCCACCAACAGGGGAAGGTATGAAAAACTGTTTTTT.

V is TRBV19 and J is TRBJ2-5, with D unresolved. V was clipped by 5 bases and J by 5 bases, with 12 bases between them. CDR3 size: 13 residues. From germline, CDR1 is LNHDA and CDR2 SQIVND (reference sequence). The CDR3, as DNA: TGTGCCAGTAGTCGTGACATTGGTGAGACCCAGTACTTC. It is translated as CASSRDIGETQYF.

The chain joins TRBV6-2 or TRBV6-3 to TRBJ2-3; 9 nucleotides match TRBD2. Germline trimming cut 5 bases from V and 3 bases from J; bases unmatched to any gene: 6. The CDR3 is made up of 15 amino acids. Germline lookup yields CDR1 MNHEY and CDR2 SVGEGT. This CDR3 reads CASSLQRGVTDTQYF. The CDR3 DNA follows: TGTGCCAGCAGTCTCCAGCGGGGGGTTACAGATACGCAGTATTTT.

The CDR3 sequence is CASTAYTEAFF. DNA for the CDR3: TGTGCCAGCACTGCGTACACTGAAGCTTTCTTT. The J gene is TRBJ1-1, the V gene TRBV12-3 or TRBV12-4; D gene ambiguous. V was pared by 7 bases and J by 3 bases, with 6 bases between. This CDR3 is built from 11 residues.